Reported below is one TCR beta chain. J lost 4 bases, V lost 4 bases, and 8 bases had no gene match. There are 17 residues in the CDR3. Germline V gives CDR1 SEHNR, CDR2 FQNEAQ (reference sequence). This entry belongs to a study of blood T cell repertoires in COVID-19. About the research overall: Samples taken during acute and convalescent COVID-19 were collected in the United States, Italy and Spain. PBMCs, B-cell-depleted T cells, or T cells were the source of the cDNA or gDNA that made up the material.

In the original analysis: Reference gene primer amplification in the assay estimated nucleated cell counts. Produced via immunoSEQ multiplex PCR; TCRdb's table is partial and in-frame only. That table is the source of V, J and clone size, and D and trimming were worked out from the DNA. The table has tens of thousands of clones, about 79% seen once. This receptor was obtained from a human donor in a cohort sampled during active COVID-19. The chain has TRBV7-9 and TRBJ2-2; 11 bases are shared with TRBD2. What was sequenced was peripheral blood. The CDR3 nucleotides read TGTGCCAGCAGCTCTCCTAGCGGGAGGACGGTCACCGGGGAGCTGTTTTTT. This sequence encodes CASSSPSGRTVTGELFF.